The 5 T cell receptor beta chains reported below all come from one sample, sequenced in a study of PD-1 blockade in classical Hodgkin lymphoma. Libraries were prepared by immunoSEQ multiplex PCR; TCRdb keeps only in-frame clonotypes and omits some of them. The sample lists roughly 52,000 clones, approximately 86% occurring once. This sample's time point: cycle 4 day 1 (C4D1), after less than seven weeks of nivolumab. Autologous stem cell transplantation was followed by relapse in every patient, and brentuximab vedotin exposure varied. The sample was peripheral blood mononuclear cells (PBMCs), taken before the fourth cycle of nivolumab. Source of these receptors: a human donor with classical Hodgkin lymphoma.

The genes are TRBV7-9 and TRBJ2-1; TRBD1 is a possible D gene (6 bases). The CDR3 totals 14 residues. Germline V CDR1 and CDR2: SEHNR, FQNEAQ (reference sequence). Trimming cost V 1 base and J 7 bases, with 11 bases left between them. CDR3 nucleotides: TGTGCCAGCAGCTTAGATGCAGGGGTGAATGAGCAGTTCTTC. This encodes CASSLDAGVNEQFF.

The V and J genes are TRBV7-9 and TRBJ2-5; maybe TRBD1 (6 bases). Germline assignment: CDR1 SEHNR and CDR2 FQNEAQ (reference sequence). This CDR3 contains 15 residues. Trimming stripped 4 bases from V and 2 bases from J, with 14 bases between. The CDR3 coding sequence is TGTGCCAGCAGCTCCACCAAACAGGGACAAGAGACCCAGTACTTC. It yields the protein CASSSTKQGQETQYF.

Notes on this clone: Other nucleotide sequences from this sample produce the same CDR3. The chain carries TRBV25-1 and TRBJ2-3; no firm D call. The CDR3 extends over 12 amino acids. From germline, CDR1 is MGHDK and CDR2 SYGVNS. Trimming took off 0 bases at V and 2 bases at J, with 0 bases between the two ends. CDR3 bases: TGTGCCAGCAGTGAATACACAGATACGCAGTATTTT. It specifies CASSEYTDTQYF.

V gene TRBV11-3 combines with J gene TRBJ2-3; D is possibly TRBD2 (6 bases). Germline V gene lookup returns CDR1 SGHNT and CDR2 YENEEA. V lost 5 bases and J 1 base, leaving 13 bases between the germline ends. The length of the CDR3 is 15 residues. CDR3 in amino acids: CASSRGGAGTDTQYF. CDR3 nucleotide sequence: TGTGCCAGCAGCAGGGGCGGGGCGGGCACAGATACGCAGTATTTT.

The J gene is TRBJ2-5, the V gene TRBV7-2; 8 bases agree with TRBD2. Germline values: CDR1 SGHTA, CDR2 FQGNSA. V shed 1 base and J 1 base; nucleotides not matched to a gene: 8. CDR3 length equals 17 residues. The CDR3 DNA reads as TGTGCCAGCAGCTTAGGTTCAGCGGGGGCGCCCCAAGAGACCCAGTACTTC. Translation: CASSLGSAGAPQETQYF.